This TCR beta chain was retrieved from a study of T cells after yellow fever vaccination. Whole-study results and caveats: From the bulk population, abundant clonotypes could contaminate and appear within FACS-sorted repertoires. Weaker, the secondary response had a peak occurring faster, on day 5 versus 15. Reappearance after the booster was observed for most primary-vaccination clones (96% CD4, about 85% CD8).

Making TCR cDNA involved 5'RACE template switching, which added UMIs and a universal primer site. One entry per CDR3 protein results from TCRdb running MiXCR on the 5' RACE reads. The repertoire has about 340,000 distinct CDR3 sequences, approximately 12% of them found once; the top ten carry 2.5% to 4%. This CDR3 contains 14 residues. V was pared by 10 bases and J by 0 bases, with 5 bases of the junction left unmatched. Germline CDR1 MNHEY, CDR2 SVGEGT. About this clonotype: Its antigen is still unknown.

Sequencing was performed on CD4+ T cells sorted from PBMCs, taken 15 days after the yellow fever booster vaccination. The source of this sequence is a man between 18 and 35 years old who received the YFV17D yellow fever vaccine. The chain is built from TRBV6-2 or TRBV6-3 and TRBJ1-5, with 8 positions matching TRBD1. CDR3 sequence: CATLDRDSNQPQHF. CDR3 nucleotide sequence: TGTGCCACCTTGGACAGGGATAGCAATCAGCCCCAGCATTTT.